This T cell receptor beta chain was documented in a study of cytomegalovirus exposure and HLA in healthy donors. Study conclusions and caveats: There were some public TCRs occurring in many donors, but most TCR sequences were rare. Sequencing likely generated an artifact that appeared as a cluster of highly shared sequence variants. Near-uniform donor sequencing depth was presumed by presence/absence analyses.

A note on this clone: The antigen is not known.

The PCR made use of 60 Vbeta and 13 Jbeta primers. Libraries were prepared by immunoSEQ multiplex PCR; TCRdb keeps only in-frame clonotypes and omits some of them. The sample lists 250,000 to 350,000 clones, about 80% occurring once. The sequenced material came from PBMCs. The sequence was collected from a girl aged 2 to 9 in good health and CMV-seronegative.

The CDR3 spells CSAFYGAFF. As DNA, the CDR3 is TGCAGTGCTTTCTATGGAGCTTTCTTT. The gene calls are TRBV20-1 and TRBJ1-1; D remains ambiguous. The CDR3 runs to 9 residues. Germline values: CDR1 DFQATT, CDR2 SNEGSKA (reference sequence). The ends were cut back, 5 bases at V and 10 bases at J, with 8 bases in the middle.